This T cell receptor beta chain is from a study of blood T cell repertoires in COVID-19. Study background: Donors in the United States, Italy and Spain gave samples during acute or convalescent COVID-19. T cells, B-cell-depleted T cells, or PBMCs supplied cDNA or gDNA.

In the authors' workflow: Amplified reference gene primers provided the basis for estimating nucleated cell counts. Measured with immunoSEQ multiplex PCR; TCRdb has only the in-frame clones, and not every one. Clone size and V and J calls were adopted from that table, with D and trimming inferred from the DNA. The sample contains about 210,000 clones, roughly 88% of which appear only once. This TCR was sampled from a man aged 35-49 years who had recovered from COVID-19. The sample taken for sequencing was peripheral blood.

For the CDR3, the DNA is TGTGCCAGCAGCCCATCCGGCAGGGAAGATGGCTACACCTTC. Translating gives CASSPSGREDGYTF. The genes are TRBV7-9 and TRBJ1-2; maybe TRBD1 (5 bases). Germline CDR1 and CDR2: SEHNR and FQNEAQ (reference sequence). The CDR3 is 14 amino acids. Trimming removed 5 bases from V and 6 bases from J, with 16 bases in between.